This T cell receptor beta chain was found in a study of blood T cells in healthy people across ages. Study-level findings and limits: It was held that the diversity estimates obtained from one million T cells were underestimates. The CMV status of each donor remained undetermined, and this could have confounded shifts in expanded clonotypes.

Through a sample-barcoded 5' primer and a J-beta primer mix, a second PCR was run for roughly 6 to 12 cycles. Every cDNA molecule carried a tag from a template-switch adaptor bearing 12 random nucleotides. TCRdb re-analysed the 5' RACE reads in MiXCR, keeping a single row per CDR3 protein. This table holds about 570,000 distinct CDR3 sequences, approximately 30% found once. Remarks on this clonotype: Its target is unknown.

Unmatched junction bases numbered 5, after V lost 5 bases and J lost 8 bases. Germline-derived CDR1 and CDR2 are SGHTA and FQGNSA. The CDR3 sequence is 12 residues long. The sequenced sample was blood. V is TRBV7-2 and J is TRBJ1-1; TRBD1 agrees at 7 bases. The TCR originated in a woman aged 70-85 years in good health. The CDR3 is CASSPDRAEAFF. CDR3 bases: TGTGCCAGCAGCCCCGACAGGGCGGAAGCTTTCTTT.